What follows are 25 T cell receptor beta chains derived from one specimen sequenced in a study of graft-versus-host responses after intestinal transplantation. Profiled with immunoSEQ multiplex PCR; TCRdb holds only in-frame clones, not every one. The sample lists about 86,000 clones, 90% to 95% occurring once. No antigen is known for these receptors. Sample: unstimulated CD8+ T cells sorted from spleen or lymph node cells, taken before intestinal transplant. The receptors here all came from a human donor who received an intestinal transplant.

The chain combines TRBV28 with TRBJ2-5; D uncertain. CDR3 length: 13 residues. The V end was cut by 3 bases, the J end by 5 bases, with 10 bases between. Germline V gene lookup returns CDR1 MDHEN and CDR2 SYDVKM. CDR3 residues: CASSLGQRETQYF. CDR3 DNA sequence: TGTGCCAGCAGTTTGGGTCAGAGGGAGACCCAGTACTTC.

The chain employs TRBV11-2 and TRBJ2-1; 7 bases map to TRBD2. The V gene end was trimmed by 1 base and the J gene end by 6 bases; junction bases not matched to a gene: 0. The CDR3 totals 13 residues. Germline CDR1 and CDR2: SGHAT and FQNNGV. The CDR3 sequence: CASSLGGSNEQFF. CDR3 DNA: TGTGCCAGCAGCTTAGGCGGGAGCAATGAGCAGTTCTTC. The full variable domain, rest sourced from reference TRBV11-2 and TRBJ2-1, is EAGVAQSPRYKIIEKRQSVAFWCNPISGHATLYWYQQILGQGPKLLIQFQNNGVVDDSQLPKDRFSAERLKGVDSTLKIQPAKLEDSAVYLCASSLGGSNEQFFGPGTRLTVL.

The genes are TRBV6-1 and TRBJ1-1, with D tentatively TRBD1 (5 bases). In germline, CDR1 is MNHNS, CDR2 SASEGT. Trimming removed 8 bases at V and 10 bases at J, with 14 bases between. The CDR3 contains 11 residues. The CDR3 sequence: CASLAREGAFF. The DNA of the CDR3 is TGTGCCAGCCTCGCCAGGGAGGGAGCTTTCTTT.

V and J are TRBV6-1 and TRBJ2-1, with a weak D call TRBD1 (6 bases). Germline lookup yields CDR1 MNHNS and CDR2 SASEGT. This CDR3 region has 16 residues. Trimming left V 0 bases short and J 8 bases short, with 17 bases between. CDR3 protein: CASSEAKLGGFDEQFF. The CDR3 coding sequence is TGTGCCAGCAGTGAAGCGAAACTAGGGGGTTTCGATGAGCAGTTCTTC.

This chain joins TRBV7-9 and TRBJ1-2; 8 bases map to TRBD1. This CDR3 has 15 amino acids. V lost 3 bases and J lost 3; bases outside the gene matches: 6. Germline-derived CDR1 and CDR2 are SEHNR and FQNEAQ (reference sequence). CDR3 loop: CASSFQGQGDYGYTF. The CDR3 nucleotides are TGTGCCAGCAGCTTCCAAGGACAGGGAGACTATGGCTACACCTTC.

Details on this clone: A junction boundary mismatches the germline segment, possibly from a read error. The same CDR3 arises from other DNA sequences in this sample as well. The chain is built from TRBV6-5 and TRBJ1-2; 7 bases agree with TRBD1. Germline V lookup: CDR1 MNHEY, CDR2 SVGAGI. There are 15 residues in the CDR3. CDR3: CASSYSSQGVYGYTF. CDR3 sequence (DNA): TGTGCCAGCAGTTACTCTTCCCAGGGGGTCTATGGTTACACCTTC.

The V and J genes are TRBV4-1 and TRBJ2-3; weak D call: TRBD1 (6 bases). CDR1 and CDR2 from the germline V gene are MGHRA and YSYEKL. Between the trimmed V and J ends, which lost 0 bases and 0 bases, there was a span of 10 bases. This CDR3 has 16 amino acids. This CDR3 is CASSQEDSASTDTQYF. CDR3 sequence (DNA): TGCGCCAGCAGCCAAGAGGACAGTGCCAGCACAGATACGCAGTATTTT.

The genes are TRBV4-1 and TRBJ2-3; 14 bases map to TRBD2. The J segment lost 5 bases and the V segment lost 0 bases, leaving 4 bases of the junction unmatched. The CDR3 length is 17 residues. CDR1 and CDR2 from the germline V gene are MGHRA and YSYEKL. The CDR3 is CASSQDRGLAGVDTQYF. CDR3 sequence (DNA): TGCGCCAGCAGCCAAGATAGGGGACTAGCGGGGGTAGATACGCAGTATTTT.

CDR3 coding DNA: TGTGCCAGCAGCACCCTACAGGCCCCGGGGCAGTACTTC. Translating it yields CASSTLQAPGQYF. This rearrangement joins TRBV7-6 to TRBJ2-7, with D possibly TRBD1 on 5 matching bases. Germline loops: CDR1 SGHVS, CDR2 FNYEAQ. This CDR3 has 13 residues. V dropped 5 bases and J dropped 9 bases, with 17 bases sitting between them.

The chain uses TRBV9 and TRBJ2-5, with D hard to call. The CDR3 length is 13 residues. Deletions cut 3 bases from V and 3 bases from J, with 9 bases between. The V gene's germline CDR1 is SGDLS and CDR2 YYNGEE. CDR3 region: CASSEPNEETQYF. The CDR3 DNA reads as TGTGCCAGCAGCGAGCCGAATGAAGAGACCCAGTACTTC.

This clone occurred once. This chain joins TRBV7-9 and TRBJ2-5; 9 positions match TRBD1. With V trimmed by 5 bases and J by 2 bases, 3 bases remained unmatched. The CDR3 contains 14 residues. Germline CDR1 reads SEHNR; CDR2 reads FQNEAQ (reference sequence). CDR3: CASSRQGGQETQYF. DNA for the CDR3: TGTGCCAGCAGCCGACAGGGGGGGCAAGAGACCCAGTACTTC.

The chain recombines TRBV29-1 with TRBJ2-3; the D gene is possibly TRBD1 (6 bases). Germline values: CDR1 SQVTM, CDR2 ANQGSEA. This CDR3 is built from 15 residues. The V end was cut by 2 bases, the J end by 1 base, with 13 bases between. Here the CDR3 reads CSVETSGDRTDTQYF. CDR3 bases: TGCAGCGTTGAAACCTCAGGGGATCGCACAGATACGCAGTATTTT.

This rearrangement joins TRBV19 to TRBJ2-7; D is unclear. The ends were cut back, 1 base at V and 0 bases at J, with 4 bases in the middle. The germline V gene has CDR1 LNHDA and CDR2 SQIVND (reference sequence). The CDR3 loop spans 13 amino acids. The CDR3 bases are TGTGCCAGTAGTATAGGACACTCCTACGAGCAGTACTTC. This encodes CASSIGHSYEQYF.

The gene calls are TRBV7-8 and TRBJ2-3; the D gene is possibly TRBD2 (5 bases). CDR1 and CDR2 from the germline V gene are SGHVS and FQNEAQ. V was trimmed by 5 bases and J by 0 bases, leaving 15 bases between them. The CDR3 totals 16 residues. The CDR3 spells CASSPVTGRSTDTQYF. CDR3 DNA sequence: TGTGCCAGCAGCCCAGTGACGGGAAGGAGCACAGATACGCAGTATTTT.

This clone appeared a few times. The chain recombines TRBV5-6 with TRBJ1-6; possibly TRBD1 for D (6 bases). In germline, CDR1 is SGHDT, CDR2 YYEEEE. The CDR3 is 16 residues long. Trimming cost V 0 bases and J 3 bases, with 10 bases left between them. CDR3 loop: CASSLGTGNYNSPLHF. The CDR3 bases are TGTGCCAGCAGCTTGGGTACAGGGAACTATAATTCACCCCTCCACTTT.

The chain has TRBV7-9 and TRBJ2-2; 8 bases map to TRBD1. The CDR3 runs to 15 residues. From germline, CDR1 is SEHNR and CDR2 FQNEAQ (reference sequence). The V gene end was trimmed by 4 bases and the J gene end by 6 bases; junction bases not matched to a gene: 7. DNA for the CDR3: TGTGCCAGCAGCTCCACGGACAGGGAGGCCGGGGAGCTGTTTTTT. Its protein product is CASSSTDREAGELFF. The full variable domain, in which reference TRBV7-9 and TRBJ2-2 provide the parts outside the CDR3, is DTGVSQNPRHKITKRGQNVTFRCDPISEHNRLYWYRQTLGQGPEFLTYFQNEAQLEKSRLLSDRFSAERPKGSFSTLEIQRTEQGDSAMYLCASSSTDREAGELFFGEGSRLTVL.

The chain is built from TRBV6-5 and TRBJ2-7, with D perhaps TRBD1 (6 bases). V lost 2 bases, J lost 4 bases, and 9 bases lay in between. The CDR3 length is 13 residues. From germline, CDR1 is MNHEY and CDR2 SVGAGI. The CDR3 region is CASSYGQIYEQYF. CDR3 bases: TGTGCCAGCAGTTACGGACAGATTTACGAGCAGTACTTC.

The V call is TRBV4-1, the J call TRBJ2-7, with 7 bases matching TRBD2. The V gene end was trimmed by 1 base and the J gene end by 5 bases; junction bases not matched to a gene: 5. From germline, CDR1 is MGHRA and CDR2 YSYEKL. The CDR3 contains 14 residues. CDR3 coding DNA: TGCGCCAGCAGCCAAGTGGGAGGGCCAGACGAGCAGTACTTC. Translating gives CASSQVGGPDEQYF.

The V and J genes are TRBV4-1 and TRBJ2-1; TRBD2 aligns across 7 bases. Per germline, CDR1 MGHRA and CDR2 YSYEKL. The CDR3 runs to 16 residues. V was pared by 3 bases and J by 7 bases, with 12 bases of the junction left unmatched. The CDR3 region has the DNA TGCGCCAGCAGCCACAGAACTAGCGAGGTGGGGAATGAGCAGTTCTTC. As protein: CASSHRTSEVGNEQFF.

CDR3 nucleotide sequence: TGTGCCAGCCGCCTCGAGGGTAGCGGGAGTGGGACGCAGTATTTT. Its translation: CASRLEGSGSGTQYF. The rearrangement uses TRBV7-2 and TRBJ2-3; 9 bases are a match to TRBD2. Trimming took 8 bases from V and 9 from J; bases not matched to a gene: 15. Germline-derived CDR1 and CDR2 are SGHTA and FQGNSA. The CDR3 spans 15 residues.

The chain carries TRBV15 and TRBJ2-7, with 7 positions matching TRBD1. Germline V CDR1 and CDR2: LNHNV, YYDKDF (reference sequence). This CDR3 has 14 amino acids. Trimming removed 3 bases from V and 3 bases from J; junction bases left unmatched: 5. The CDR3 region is CATSRGAGGYEQYF. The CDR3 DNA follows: TGTGCCACCAGCAGGGGGGCAGGGGGCTACGAGCAGTACTTC.

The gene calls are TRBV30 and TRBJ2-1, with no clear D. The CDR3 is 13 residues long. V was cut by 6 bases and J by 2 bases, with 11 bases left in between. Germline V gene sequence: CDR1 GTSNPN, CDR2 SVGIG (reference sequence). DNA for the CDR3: TGTGCCTGCGAACCTAGACCCTACAATGAGCAGTTCTTC. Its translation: CACEPRPYNEQFF.

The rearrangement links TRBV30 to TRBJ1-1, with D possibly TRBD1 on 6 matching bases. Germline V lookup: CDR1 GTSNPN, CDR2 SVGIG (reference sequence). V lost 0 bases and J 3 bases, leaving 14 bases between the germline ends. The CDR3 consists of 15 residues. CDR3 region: CAWSVRWGLDTEAFF. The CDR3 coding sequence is TGTGCCTGGAGTGTACGCTGGGGGCTCGACACTGAAGCTTTCTTT.

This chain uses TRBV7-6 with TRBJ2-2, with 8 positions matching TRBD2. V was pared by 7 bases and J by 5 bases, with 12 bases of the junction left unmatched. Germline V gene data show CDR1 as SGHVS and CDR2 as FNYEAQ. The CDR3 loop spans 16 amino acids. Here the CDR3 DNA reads TGTGCCAGCACTCTCACGGTAGCGGGAAAAACCGGGGAGCTGTTTTTT. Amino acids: CASTLTVAGKTGELFF.

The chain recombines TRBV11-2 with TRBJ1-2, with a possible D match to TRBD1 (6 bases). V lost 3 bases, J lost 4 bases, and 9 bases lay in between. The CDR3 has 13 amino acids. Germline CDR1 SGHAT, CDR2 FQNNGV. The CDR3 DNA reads TGTGCCAGCAGCTTCAGGGGCCTCTATGGCTACACCTTC. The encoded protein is CASSFRGLYGYTF. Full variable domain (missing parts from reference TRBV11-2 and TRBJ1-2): EAGVAQSPRYKIIEKRQSVAFWCNPISGHATLYWYQQILGQGPKLLIQFQNNGVVDDSQLPKDRFSAERLKGVDSTLKIQPAKLEDSAVYLCASSFRGLYGYTFGSGTRLTVV.